This T cell receptor beta chain was profiled in a study of neurological immune-mediated disorders. A 10-nucleotide random UMI tagged transcripts in template-switch 5'RACE cDNA synthesis. TCRdb called the 5' RACE reads again in MiXCR, with one record for every CDR3 protein. Among under 90,000 distinct CDR3 sequences listed, 10% were seen once. Points from the study as a whole: Private repertoires in all groups were suggested, as expanded clones shared no CDR3 amino acid sequences across subjects. The most TCR clonal expansion was seen in HTLV-1-associated myelopathy, and the least was seen in multiple sclerosis, which fell below healthy controls.

The CDR3 is made up of 16 amino acids. J gave up 6 bases and V 5 bases, and 9 bases lay outside the gene matches. Per the germline V gene, CDR1 is SGHTA and CDR2 is FQGNSA. The study built unsorted libraries from 2 million PBMCs kept at -80 C. This clonotype occurred many times. The antigen is not known. The sequenced sample consisted of PBMCs. J is TRBJ2-1 and V is TRBV7-2, with 11 bases identical to TRBD1. The clonotype was recovered from a man aged 40-49 years in good health. Written as DNA, the CDR3 is TGTGCCAGCAGCGACAACTACGGGACAGGGGGCAATGAGCAGTTCTTC. Its translation: CASSDNYGTGGNEQFF.